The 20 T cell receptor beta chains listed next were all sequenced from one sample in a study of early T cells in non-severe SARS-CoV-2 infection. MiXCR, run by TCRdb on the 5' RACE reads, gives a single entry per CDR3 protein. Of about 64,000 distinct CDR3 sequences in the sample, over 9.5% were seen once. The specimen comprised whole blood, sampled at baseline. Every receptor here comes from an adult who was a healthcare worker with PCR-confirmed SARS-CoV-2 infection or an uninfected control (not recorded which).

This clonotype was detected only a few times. The CDR3 is CASSQVREPSYEQYF. The CDR3 DNA reads TGTGCCAGCAGCCAAGTTCGTGAGCCCTCCTACGAGCAGTACTTC. V is TRBV14 and J is TRBJ2-7; D gene uncertain. Germline V gene lookup returns CDR1 SGHDN and CDR2 FVKESK. Trimming left V 1 base short and J 0 bases short, with 10 bases between. The CDR3 covers 15 residues.

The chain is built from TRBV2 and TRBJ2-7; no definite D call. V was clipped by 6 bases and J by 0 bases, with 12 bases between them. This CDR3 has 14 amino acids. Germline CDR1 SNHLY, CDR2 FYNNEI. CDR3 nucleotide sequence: TGTGCCAGCAGGACGGTCAGGAGCTCCTACGAGCAGTACTTC. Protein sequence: CASRTVRSSYEQYF.

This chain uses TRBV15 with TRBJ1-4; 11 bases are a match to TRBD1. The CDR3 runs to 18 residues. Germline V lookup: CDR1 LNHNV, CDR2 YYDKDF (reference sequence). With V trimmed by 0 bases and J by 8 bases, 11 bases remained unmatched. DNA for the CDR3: TGTGCCACCAGCAGAGATCCGGGACAGGGGGTCCCAGGGGAAAAACTGTTTTTT. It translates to CATSRDPGQGVPGEKLFF.

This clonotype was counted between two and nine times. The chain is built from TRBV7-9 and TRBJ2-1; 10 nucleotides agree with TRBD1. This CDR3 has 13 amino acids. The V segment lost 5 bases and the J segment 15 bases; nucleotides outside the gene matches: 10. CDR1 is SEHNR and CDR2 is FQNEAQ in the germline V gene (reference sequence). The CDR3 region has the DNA TGTGCCAGCAGCCTCCATGGACAGGGGGGTCCGTTCTTC. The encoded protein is CASSLHGQGGPFF.

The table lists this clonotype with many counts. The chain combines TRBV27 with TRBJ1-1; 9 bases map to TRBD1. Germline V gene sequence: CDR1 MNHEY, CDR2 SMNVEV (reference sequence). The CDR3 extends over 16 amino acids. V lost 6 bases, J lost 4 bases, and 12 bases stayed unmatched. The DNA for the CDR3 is TGTGCCAGCAGCCCGGACAGGGGCCTATTGGGCACTGAAGCTTTCTTT. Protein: CASSPDRGLLGTEAFF.

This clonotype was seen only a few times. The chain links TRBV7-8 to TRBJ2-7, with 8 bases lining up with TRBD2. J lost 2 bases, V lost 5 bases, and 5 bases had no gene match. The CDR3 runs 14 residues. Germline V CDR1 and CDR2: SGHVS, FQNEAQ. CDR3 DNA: TGTGCCAGCAGCCAAGGGACTAGTACCTACGAGCAGTACTTC. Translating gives CASSQGTSTYEQYF.

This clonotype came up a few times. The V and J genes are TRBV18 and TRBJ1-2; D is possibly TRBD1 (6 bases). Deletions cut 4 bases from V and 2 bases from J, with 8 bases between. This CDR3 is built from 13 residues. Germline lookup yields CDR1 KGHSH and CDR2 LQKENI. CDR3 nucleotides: TGTGCCAGCTCACGGGACAACAACTATGGCTACACCTTC. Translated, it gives CASSRDNNYGYTF.

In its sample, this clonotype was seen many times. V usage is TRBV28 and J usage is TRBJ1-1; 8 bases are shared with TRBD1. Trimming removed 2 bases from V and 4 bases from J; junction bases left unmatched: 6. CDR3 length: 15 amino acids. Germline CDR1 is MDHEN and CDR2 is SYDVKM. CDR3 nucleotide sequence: TGTGCCAGCAGTTTAGGCCAGGGGGCGAGCACTGAAGCTTTCTTT. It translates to CASSLGQGASTEAFF.

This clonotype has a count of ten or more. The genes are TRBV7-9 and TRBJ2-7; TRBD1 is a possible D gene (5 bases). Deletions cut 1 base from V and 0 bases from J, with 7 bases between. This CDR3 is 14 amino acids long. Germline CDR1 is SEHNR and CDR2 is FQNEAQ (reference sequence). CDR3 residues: CASSLGQNSYEQYF. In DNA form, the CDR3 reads TGTGCCAGCAGCTTAGGACAGAACTCCTACGAGCAGTACTTC.

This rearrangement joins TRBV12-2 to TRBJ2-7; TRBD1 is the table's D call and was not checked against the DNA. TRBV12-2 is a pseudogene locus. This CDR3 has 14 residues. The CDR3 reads CASRLRHGAYEQYF. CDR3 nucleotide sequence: TGTGCAAGTCGCCTCCGACACGGGGCCTACGAGCAGTACTTC.

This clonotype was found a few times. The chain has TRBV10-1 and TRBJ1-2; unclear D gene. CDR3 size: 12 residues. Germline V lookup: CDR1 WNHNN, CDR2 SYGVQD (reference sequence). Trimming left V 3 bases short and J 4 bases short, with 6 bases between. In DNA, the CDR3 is TGCGCCAGCAGTGAATATGGCTATGGCTACACCTTC. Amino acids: CASSEYGYGYTF.

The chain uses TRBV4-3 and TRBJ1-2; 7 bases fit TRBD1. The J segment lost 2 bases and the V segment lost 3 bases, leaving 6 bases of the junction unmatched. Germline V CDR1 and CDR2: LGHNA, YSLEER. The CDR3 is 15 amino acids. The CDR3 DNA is TGCGCCAGCAGCCAGCTAGAGGGACAGAACTATGGCTACACCTTC. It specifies CASSQLEGQNYGYTF.

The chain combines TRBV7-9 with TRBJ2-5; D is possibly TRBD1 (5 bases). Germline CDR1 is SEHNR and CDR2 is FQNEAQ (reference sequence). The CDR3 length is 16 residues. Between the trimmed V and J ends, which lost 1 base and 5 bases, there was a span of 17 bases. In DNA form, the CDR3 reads TGTGCCAGCAGCTTAGAACTCAGGGAAGGATCGGAGACCCAGTACTTC. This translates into CASSLELREGSETQYF.

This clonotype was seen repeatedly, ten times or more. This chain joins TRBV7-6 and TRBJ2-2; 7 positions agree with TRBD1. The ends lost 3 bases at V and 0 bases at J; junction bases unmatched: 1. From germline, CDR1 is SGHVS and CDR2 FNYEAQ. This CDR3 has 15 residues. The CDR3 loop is CASSFGTANTGELFF. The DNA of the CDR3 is TGTGCCAGCAGCTTCGGGACAGCGAACACCGGGGAGCTGTTTTTT.

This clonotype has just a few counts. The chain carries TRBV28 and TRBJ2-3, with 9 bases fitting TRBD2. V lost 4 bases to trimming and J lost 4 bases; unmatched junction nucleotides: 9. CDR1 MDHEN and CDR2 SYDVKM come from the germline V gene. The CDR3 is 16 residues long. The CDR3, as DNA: TGTGCCAGCAGTTCCACCGGCGGGAGGGCCTCAGATACGCAGTATTTT. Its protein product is CASSSTGGRASDTQYF.

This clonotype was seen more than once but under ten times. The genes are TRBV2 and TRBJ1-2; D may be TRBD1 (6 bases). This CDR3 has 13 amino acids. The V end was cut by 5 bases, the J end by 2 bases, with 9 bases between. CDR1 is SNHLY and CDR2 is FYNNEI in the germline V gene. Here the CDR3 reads CASSRDTNYGYTF. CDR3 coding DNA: TGTGCCAGCAGTCGGGACACAAACTATGGCTACACCTTC. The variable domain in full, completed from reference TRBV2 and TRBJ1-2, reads EPEVTQTPSHQVTQMGQEVILRCVPISNHLYFYWYRQILGQKVEFLVSFYNNEISEKSEIFDDQFSVERPDGSNFTLKIRSTKLEDSAMYFCASSRDTNYGYTFGSGTRLTVV.

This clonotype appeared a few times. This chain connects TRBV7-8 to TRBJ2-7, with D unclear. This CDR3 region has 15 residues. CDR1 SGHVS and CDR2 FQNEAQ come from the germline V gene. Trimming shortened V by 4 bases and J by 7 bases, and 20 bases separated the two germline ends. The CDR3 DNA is TGTGCCAGCAGCTCGCCCTCGGGCAGACTGGGAGAGCAGTACTTC. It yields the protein CASSSPSGRLGEQYF.

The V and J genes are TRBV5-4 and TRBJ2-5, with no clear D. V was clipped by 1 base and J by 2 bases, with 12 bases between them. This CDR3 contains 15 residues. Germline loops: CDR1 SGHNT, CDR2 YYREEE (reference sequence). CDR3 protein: CASSLRATLQETQYF. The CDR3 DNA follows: TGTGCCAGCAGCTTGCGTGCGACTCTTCAAGAGACCCAGTACTTC.

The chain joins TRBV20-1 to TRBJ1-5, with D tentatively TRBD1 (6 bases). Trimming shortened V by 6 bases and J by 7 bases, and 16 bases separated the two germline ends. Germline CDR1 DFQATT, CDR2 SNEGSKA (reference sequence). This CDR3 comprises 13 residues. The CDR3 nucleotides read TGCAGTGCAGGGGGGACCAACTCGCAGCCCCAGCATTTT. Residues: CSAGGTNSQPQHF.

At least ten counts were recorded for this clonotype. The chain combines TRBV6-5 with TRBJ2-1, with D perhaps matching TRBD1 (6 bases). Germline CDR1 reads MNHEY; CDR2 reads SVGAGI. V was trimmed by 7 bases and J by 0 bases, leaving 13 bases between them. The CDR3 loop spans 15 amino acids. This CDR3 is CASKLGQSSYNEQFF. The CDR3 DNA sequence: TGTGCCAGCAAGTTGGGACAAAGCTCCTACAATGAGCAGTTCTTC.